The 18 T cell receptor beta chains below come from one sample, sequenced in a study of cytotoxic CD8 clonotypes in ibrutinib-treated CLL. Sequencing was performed with immunoSEQ multiplex PCR; in TCRdb, only in-frame clones are kept and a portion is missing. The data contain approximately 90,000 clones, 60% to 80% of them singletons. The sample consisted of PBMCs, taken after 24 months of ibrutinib treatment. The source of these receptors is a human donor with chronic lymphocytic leukemia.

The V and J genes are TRBV28 and TRBJ2-7; 13 positions agree with TRBD2. From germline, CDR1 is MDHEN and CDR2 SYDVKM. V lost 6 bases to trimming and J lost 6 bases; unmatched junction nucleotides: 5. The CDR3 sequence is 14 residues long. CDR3 loop: CASRRTSGSTEQYF. The CDR3 nucleotides read TGTGCCAGCAGACGGACTAGCGGGAGTACCGAGCAGTACTTC.

The genes are TRBV18 and TRBJ2-7; D remains ambiguous. The length of the CDR3 is 12 residues. Trimming stripped 4 bases from V and 2 bases from J, with 6 bases between. Per germline, CDR1 KGHSH and CDR2 LQKENI. CDR3 DNA: TGTGCCAGCTCACTCGCGGCCTACGAGCAGTACTTC. Translation: CASSLAAYEQYF.

The V call is TRBV27, the J call TRBJ2-7; a weak D match, TRBD1 (6 bases). CDR1 is MNHEY, CDR2 SMNVEV, per germline (reference sequence). The CDR3 has 11 residues. V lost 6 bases to trimming and J lost 4 bases, with 7 bases between them. DNA for the CDR3: TGTGCCAGCAGGACAGGTTACGAGCAGTACTTC. Amino acids: CASRTGYEQYF.

The chain has TRBV4-1 and TRBJ2-1; TRBD2 matches 10 bases. With V trimmed by 4 bases and J by 10 bases, 4 bases remained unmatched. Germline V lookup: CDR1 MGHRA, CDR2 YSYEKL. CDR3 size: 13 residues. The CDR3 region has the DNA TGCGCCAGCAGCCTATTGACTAGCGGGGAGCAGTTCTTC. It is translated as CASSLLTSGEQFF.

The rearrangement uses TRBV28 and TRBJ1-2; D is possibly TRBD1 (5 bases). In germline, CDR1 is MDHEN, CDR2 SYDVKM. This CDR3 comprises 13 residues. Trimming stripped 3 bases from V and 11 bases from J, with 16 bases between. The CDR3 sequence: CASSFDRMYSYTF. The CDR3 nucleotides are TGTGCCAGCAGTTTCGACAGAATGTACAGTTACACCTTC.

The V gene is TRBV4-1, the J gene TRBJ2-1; 8 bases fit TRBD1. The CDR3 contains 14 residues. V lost 0 bases and J lost 12; bases outside the gene matches: 7. Germline-derived CDR1 and CDR2 are MGHRA and YSYEKL. As DNA, the CDR3 is TGCGCCAGCAGCCAAGATTGGGGAGACAGGGGGCAGTTCTTC. Encoded protein: CASSQDWGDRGQFF.

This clone was seen a few times. This chain uses TRBV19 with TRBJ1-1; no reliable D call. CDR3 length equals 14 residues. The V and J ends lost 6 bases and 5 bases respectively, with 16 bases between them. Germline CDR1 LNHDA, CDR2 SQIVND (reference sequence). The CDR3 spells CASSTGPPGTEAFF. In nucleotides, the CDR3 is TGTGCCAGTAGCACCGGACCTCCCGGGACTGAAGCTTTCTTT.

V gene TRBV11-3 combines with J gene TRBJ1-1, with a tentative D call TRBD1 (6 bases). V was cut by 5 bases and J by 3 bases, with 7 bases left in between. The CDR3 contains 12 residues. Germline V gene data show CDR1 as SGHNT and CDR2 as YENEEA. The CDR3 loop is CASSRGDTEAFF. CDR3 DNA sequence: TGTGCCAGCAGCAGGGGGGACACTGAAGCTTTCTTT.

The rearrangement joins TRBV7-1 to TRBJ1-2, with D hard to call. TRBV7-1 is treated as an ORF (open reading frame) with a function not yet certain. The CDR3 is 13 amino acids. Trimming took off 4 bases at V and 2 bases at J, with 8 bases between the two ends. For the CDR3, the DNA is TGTGCCAGCAGCTTAGACGGGAACTATGGCTACACCTTC. Protein sequence: CASSLDGNYGYTF.

The V call is TRBV2, the J call TRBJ1-1; 10 bases are a match to TRBD1. Germline lookup yields CDR1 SNHLY and CDR2 FYNNEI. The CDR3 spans 14 residues. The CDR3 nucleotides are TGTGCATTAAGGTGGGACAGGGGTAGCACTGAAGCTTTCTTT. As protein: CALRWDRGSTEAFF. Combining the CDR3 with reference TRBV2 and TRBJ1-1 gives the whole variable domain EPEVTQTPSHQVTQMGQEVILRCVPISNHLYFYWYRQILGQKVEFLVSFYNNEISEKSEIFDDQFSVERPDGSNFTLKIRSTKLEDSAMYFCALRWDRGSTEAFFGQGTRLTVV.

V gene TRBV18 combines with J gene TRBJ1-1; a weak D match, TRBD1 (5 bases). CDR3 size: 14 residues. The V end was cut by 6 bases, the J end by 5 bases, with 16 bases between. Germline V gene data show CDR1 as KGHSH and CDR2 as LQKENI. The CDR3 loop is CASSSGPASTEAFF. The CDR3 region has the DNA TGTGCCAGCTCTTCGGGACCGGCATCGACTGAAGCTTTCTTT.

The CDR3 sequence is CASSMGSYEQYF. The CDR3 bases are TGCGCCAGCAGCATGGGGTCCTACGAGCAGTACTTC. V is TRBV5-1 and J is TRBJ2-7; D gene unclear. V lost 4 bases and J lost 1, with 6 bases in between. CDR1 SGHRS and CDR2 YFSETQ come from the germline V gene. The CDR3 is made up of 12 amino acids.

This clone was counted once. This chain uses TRBV5-4 with TRBJ2-2; TRBD2 matches at 16 bases. J was trimmed by 7 bases and V by 5 bases; bases with no gene match: 8. The CDR3 is made up of 17 amino acids. Germline V gene lookup returns CDR1 SGHNT and CDR2 YYREEE (reference sequence). The CDR3 DNA is TGTGCCAGCAGACCCGGGACTAGCGGGAGGGCCGGCGGGGAGCTGTTTTTT. Translated, it gives CASRPGTSGRAGGELFF.

The chain joins TRBV4-2 to TRBJ1-1; 7 nucleotides align to TRBD1. J lost 2 bases, V lost 1 base, and 7 bases had no gene match. The CDR3 covers 16 residues. In germline, CDR1 is LGHNA, CDR2 YNFKEQ. CDR3 sequence reads: CASSQGFGTVNTEAFF. The CDR3 nucleotides are TGTGCCAGCAGCCAAGGGTTCGGGACAGTCAACACTGAAGCTTTCTTT.

This chain connects TRBV7-9 to TRBJ2-1; D is ambiguous. The length of the CDR3 is 15 residues. Trimming stripped 3 bases from V and 0 bases from J, with 9 bases between. Per germline, CDR1 SEHNR and CDR2 FQNEAQ (reference sequence). CDR3 loop: CASSLDGLSYNEQFF. CDR3 sequence (DNA): TGTGCCAGCAGCTTGGACGGCCTCTCCTACAATGAGCAGTTCTTC. Full variable domain (rest looked up from reference TRBV7-9 and TRBJ2-1): DTGVSQNPRHKITKRGQNVTFRCDPISEHNRLYWYRQTLGQGPEFLTYFQNEAQLEKSRLLSDRFSAERPKGSFSTLEIQRTEQGDSAMYLCASSLDGLSYNEQFFGPGTRLTVL.

At least ten counts were recorded for this clone. This rearrangement joins TRBV28 to TRBJ1-2, with 8 bases fitting TRBD1. V lost 8 bases and J lost 7; bases outside the gene matches: 3. The CDR3 consists of 11 residues. Per germline, CDR1 MDHEN and CDR2 SYDVKM. The CDR3 here is CASRQGPGYTF. CDR3 DNA: TGTGCCAGCCGACAGGGGCCTGGCTACACCTTC.

The chain couples TRBV25-1 to TRBJ2-4, with D possibly being TRBD1 (7 bases). The germline gives CDR1 MGHDK, CDR2 SYGVNS. Trimming took off 4 bases at V and 0 bases at J, with 13 bases between the two ends. This CDR3 comprises 16 residues. For the CDR3, the DNA is TGTGCCAGCAGTGCTGCGGGACAGCTAGCCAAAAACATTCAGTACTTC. Translated: CASSAAGQLAKNIQYF.

The genes are TRBV9 and TRBJ2-2; 12 nucleotides align to TRBD1. The length of the CDR3 is 16 residues. V was pared by 3 bases and J by 3 bases, with 3 bases of the junction left unmatched. Germline V gene sequence: CDR1 SGDLS, CDR2 YYNGEE. CDR3 nucleotides: TGTGCCAGCAGCGAGCGGGACAGGGGGCACACCGGGGAGCTGTTTTTT. Translation gives CASSERDRGHTGELFF.